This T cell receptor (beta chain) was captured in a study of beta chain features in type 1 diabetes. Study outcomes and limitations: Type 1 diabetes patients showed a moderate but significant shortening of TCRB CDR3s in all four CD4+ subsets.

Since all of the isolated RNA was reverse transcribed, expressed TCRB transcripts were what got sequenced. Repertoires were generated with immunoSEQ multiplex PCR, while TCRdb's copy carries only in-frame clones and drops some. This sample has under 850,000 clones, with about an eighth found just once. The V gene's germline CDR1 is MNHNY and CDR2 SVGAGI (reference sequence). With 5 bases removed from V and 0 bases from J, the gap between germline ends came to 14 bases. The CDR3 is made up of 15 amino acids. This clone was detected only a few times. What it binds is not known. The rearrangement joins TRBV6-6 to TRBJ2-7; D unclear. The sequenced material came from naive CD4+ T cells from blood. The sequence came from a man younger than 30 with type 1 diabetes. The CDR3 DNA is TGTGCCAGCAGTCGTTCAAGTAAGTCCTCCTACGAGCAGTACTTC. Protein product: CASSRSSKSSYEQYF.